Below, 3 T cell receptor beta chains from the same sample are listed, as sequenced in a study of T cell responses to AZD1222 COVID-19 vaccine. This table comes from immunoSEQ multiplex PCR, and its TCRdb copy is limited to in-frame clones, with some not included. This repertoire shows 100,000 or so clones, 80% to 90% found once; its top ten account for roughly 6.3%. The sequences come from peripheral blood, collected on day 0 of AZD1222 vaccination. The origin of the receptors is an adult in good health.

This chain links TRBV7-2 with TRBJ2-3, with D possibly TRBD2 on 6 matching bases. Germline lookup yields CDR1 SGHTA and CDR2 FQGNSA. V was cut by 1 base and J by 6 bases, with 17 bases left in between. This CDR3 spans 16 amino acids. CDR3 sequence: CASSLGFTGAPDTQYF. CDR3 DNA: TGTGCCAGCAGCTTAGGCTTTACGGGAGCCCCCGATACGCAGTATTTT.

This sequence joins TRBV7-9 and TRBJ1-1; D uncertain. Trimming pared 1 base from V and 4 bases from J, leaving 4 bases between. CDR3 length equals 12 residues. CDR1 and CDR2 (germline): SEHNR, FQNEAQ (reference sequence). CDR3 loop: CASSLGVTEAFF. CDR3 nucleotide sequence: TGTGCCAGCAGCTTAGGGGTCACTGAAGCTTTCTTT.

The genes are TRBV19 and TRBJ1-5, with D possibly being TRBD1 (5 bases). The CDR3 runs to 14 residues. Trimming removed 9 bases from V and 4 bases from J, with 16 bases in between. Per germline, CDR1 LNHDA and CDR2 SQIVND (reference sequence). CDR3 sequence (DNA): TGTGCCAGCTCGGGTGGGACCAGAAATCAGCCCCAGCATTTT. Translation gives CASSGGTRNQPQHF.